This TCR beta chain was profiled in a study of OX40 agonist ivuxolimab in advanced cancers. Whole-study results and caveats: Relative to CD4+, CD8+ T cells held more expanded clones on average.

With 6 bases removed from V and 2 bases from J, the gap between germline ends came to 11 bases. This CDR3 has 13 amino acids. Germline lookup yields CDR1 LNHDA and CDR2 SQIVND (reference sequence). Clones were read by immunoSEQ multiplex PCR, and TCRdb kept only the in-frame ones, dropping some. The sample lists around 25,000 clones; about 77% were seen once. To note about this clone: The antigen remains unidentified.

The clonotype originates from an adult with an advanced solid tumor such as melanoma, head and neck, liver or kidney cancer. The sequencing here drew on CD4+ or CD8+ T cells sorted from blood, taken in a trial of the OX40 agonist ivuxolimab. The chain links TRBV19 to TRBJ2-7; no clear D gene. CDR3 protein: CASRIRSPYEQYF. CDR3 nucleotide sequence: TGTGCCAGTAGGATCAGGAGCCCCTACGAGCAGTACTTC.